This entry lists 18 T cell receptor beta chains sequenced from one sample in a study of blood T cell repertoires in COVID-19. Generated by immunoSEQ multiplex PCR, the TCRdb table keeps only in-frame clones and is missing some. The data show about 44,000 clones, about 88% seen once. The sample consisted of peripheral blood. These receptors were obtained from a human donor in a cohort sampled during active COVID-19.

The V gene is TRBV5-4, the J gene TRBJ1-1; D unresolved. The CDR3 has 14 amino acids. V was clipped by 10 bases and J by 7 bases, with 23 bases between them. Per germline, CDR1 SGHNT and CDR2 YYREEE (reference sequence). In nucleotides, the CDR3 is TGTGCCGGCCGTTCGGGGATCCATGGAGATGAAGCTTTCTTT. It translates to CAGRSGIHGDEAFF.

This clone was counted a single time. The rearrangement links TRBV7-9 to TRBJ1-1, with D possibly matching TRBD1 (6 bases). The V gene lost 2 bases and the J gene lost 2 bases, with 9 bases spanning the gap. The germline gives CDR1 SEHNR, CDR2 FQNEAQ (reference sequence). The CDR3 length is 14 residues. The CDR3 region has the DNA TGTGCCAGCAGCTTACGACAGGATAACACTGAAGCTTTCTTT. Protein product: CASSLRQDNTEAFF. The full variable domain, with the rest looked up from reference TRBV7-9 and TRBJ1-1, is DTGVSQNPRHKITKRGQNVTFRCDPISEHNRLYWYRQTLGQGPEFLTYFQNEAQLEKSRLLSDRFSAERPKGSFSTLEIQRTEQGDSAMYLCASSLRQDNTEAFFGQGTRLTVV.

The rearrangement joins TRBV27 to TRBJ1-6; tentatively, D is TRBD1 (6 bases). The CDR3 totals 17 residues. V dropped 1 base and J dropped 8 bases, with 18 bases sitting between them. Germline assignment: CDR1 MNHEY and CDR2 SMNVEV (reference sequence). The CDR3, as DNA: TGTGCCAGCAGTTTATTCCCCCTACAGGGCTCGGATTCACCCCTCCACTTT. Its protein product is CASSLFPLQGSDSPLHF.

The CDR3 coding sequence is TGTGCCTGGAGTCTATGGGGACAGGGGGCGGGCGAGCAGTACTTC. It is translated as CAWSLWGQGAGEQYF. The chain employs TRBV30 and TRBJ2-7; 12 bases agree with TRBD1. Germline assignment: CDR1 GTSNPN and CDR2 SVGIG (reference sequence). The CDR3 is made up of 15 amino acids. Trimming removed 2 bases from V and 6 bases from J; junction bases left unmatched: 8.

Regarding this clone: One end of the junction varies from germline; a read error may be responsible. The V gene is TRBV7-7, the J gene TRBJ2-3; 10 bases agree with TRBD2. The CDR3 runs to 16 residues. Germline-derived CDR1 and CDR2 are SSHAT and FNYEAQ (reference sequence). The CDR3 sequence is CASSLVAGGGTDTQYF. The CDR3 DNA is TGTGCTAGCAGCTTAGTAGCGGGGGGCGGCACAGATACGCAGTATTTT.

The rearrangement uses TRBV28 and TRBJ1-3; D uncertain. CDR1 MDHEN and CDR2 SYDVKM come from the germline V gene. This CDR3 is 14 amino acids long. V gave up 7 bases and J gave up 0 bases, with 10 bases separating them. In nucleotides, the CDR3 is TGTGCCAGCACGAGCCGCGGCTCTGGAAACACCATATATTTT. Amino acid sequence: CASTSRGSGNTIYF.

This clone was seen once. V and J are TRBV7-9 and TRBJ1-1; D unresolved. Germline CDR1 is SEHNR and CDR2 is FQNEAQ (reference sequence). V was shortened by 0 bases and J by 0 bases, with 8 bases between the two germline ends. This CDR3 is 15 amino acids long. The CDR3 sequence: CASSLAEGLNTEAFF. The CDR3 DNA reads as TGTGCCAGCAGCTTAGCGGAGGGCCTGAACACTGAAGCTTTCTTT.

This rearrangement joins TRBV5-1 to TRBJ2-1; 10 positions agree with TRBD2. Germline CDR1 reads SGHRS; CDR2 reads YFSETQ. CDR3 length: 14 amino acids. Trimming took 7 bases from V and 13 from J; bases not matched to a gene: 14. The CDR3 DNA sequence: TGCGCCAGCCGTCCCCTAAGCGGGGGGGACCTACAGTTCTTC. As protein: CASRPLSGGDLQFF.

V and J are TRBV6-1 and TRBJ1-3; D is uncertain. V lost 4 bases and J lost 0, with 16 bases in between. Germline V lookup: CDR1 MNHNS, CDR2 SASEGT. The CDR3 loop spans 17 amino acids. The CDR3 DNA reads TGTGCCAGCAGTGCTCTTGGAGCGTTAGCCTCTGGAAACACCATATATTTT. Protein: CASSALGALASGNTIYF.

V and J are TRBV27 and TRBJ2-5; 8 nucleotides agree with TRBD2. CDR3 length: 14 amino acids. Per germline, CDR1 MNHEY and CDR2 SMNVEV (reference sequence). V was pared by 3 bases and J by 6 bases, with 6 bases of the junction left unmatched. For the CDR3, the DNA is TGTGCCAGCAGTTTCGGGGGGGGATCAAAGACCCAGTACTTC. Translating it yields CASSFGGGSKTQYF.

The rearrangement joins TRBV19 to TRBJ1-2; TRBD1 matches at 9 bases. This CDR3 contains 15 residues. Germline values: CDR1 LNHDA, CDR2 SQIVND (reference sequence). V lost 7 bases to trimming and J lost 4 bases; unmatched junction nucleotides: 10. The CDR3 reads CASKTGTGSGYGYTF. In DNA form, the CDR3 reads TGTGCCAGTAAAACCGGGACAGGGTCGGGCTATGGCTACACCTTC.

The chain has TRBV18 and TRBJ2-2; possible D gene TRBD1, 5 bases. CDR3 length equals 14 residues. Trimming left V 8 bases short and J 2 bases short, with 12 bases between. Germline assignment: CDR1 KGHSH and CDR2 LQKENI. The chain's CDR3 is CASLRVQNTGELFF. The DNA of the CDR3 is TGTGCCAGCCTCAGGGTCCAAAACACCGGGGAGCTGTTTTTT.

The chain employs TRBV2 and TRBJ1-3, with 9 bases matching TRBD1. The CDR3 is 15 amino acids. Trimming took 3 bases from V and 3 from J; bases not matched to a gene: 3. Looked up from germline, CDR1 is SNHLY and CDR2 is FYNNEI. The CDR3 loop is CASSEGQGVGNTIYF. For the CDR3, the DNA is TGTGCCAGCAGTGAGGGACAGGGAGTTGGAAACACCATATATTTT.

This chain joins TRBV9 and TRBJ1-4; the D gene is possibly TRBD1 (6 bases). This CDR3 is 15 amino acids long. Germline-derived CDR1 and CDR2 are SGDLS and YYNGEE. The V and J ends lost 1 base and 8 bases respectively, with 15 bases between them. The DNA for the CDR3 is TGTGCCAGCAGCGTAACGACAGGTACATTGGAAAAACTGTTTTTT. Encoded protein: CASSVTTGTLEKLFF.

V gene TRBV2 combines with J gene TRBJ1-5; D is unresolved. The V gene lost 7 bases and the J gene lost 0 bases, with 13 bases spanning the gap. The germline V gene encodes CDR1 SNHLY and CDR2 FYNNEI. The CDR3 has 15 amino acids. CDR3 loop: CASKEAYSSNQPQHF. DNA for the CDR3: TGTGCCAGCAAAGAGGCCTATTCTAGCAATCAGCCCCAGCATTTT.

The rearrangement uses TRBV15 and TRBJ2-1; TRBD1 matches 9 bases. Germline V lookup: CDR1 LNHNV, CDR2 YYDKDF (reference sequence). V trimming: 0 bases; J trimming: 6 bases; junction bases outside the gene matches: 6. The CDR3 runs to 16 residues. The CDR3 DNA sequence: TGTGCCACCAGCAGAGAGGCGGGACAGGGTGCCAATGAGCAGTTCTTC. Encoded protein: CATSREAGQGANEQFF.

The V and J genes are TRBV19 and TRBJ2-5; 7 bases fit TRBD1. The CDR3 loop spans 13 amino acids. Germline values: CDR1 LNHDA, CDR2 SQIVND (reference sequence). With 4 bases clipped from V and 2 bases from J, the junction kept 1 base outside the gene matches. CDR3 in amino acids: CASSRDRQETQYF. The CDR3 DNA is TGTGCCAGTAGTAGGGACAGACAAGAGACCCAGTACTTC.

The rearrangement links TRBV7-9 to TRBJ1-1; a possible D gene is TRBD1 (5 bases). The germline gives CDR1 SEHNR, CDR2 FQNEAQ (reference sequence). V shed 5 bases and J shed 5 bases, with 15 bases lying between them. The CDR3 runs 14 residues. The CDR3 region has the DNA TGTGCCAGCAGCCCCCAGGGAGGAAGAACTGAAGCTTTCTTT. Encoded protein: CASSPQGGRTEAFF.